This T cell receptor (beta chain) was sequenced in a study of T cell responses to AZD1222 COVID-19 vaccine. Overall study results and limits: Regions 160-218 and 743-854 held dominance among vaccine-associated CD4 TCRs, which spanned spike. Recipients of AZD1222 seropositive at baseline numbered only 5 to 7. Spike-specific TCR breadth and depth both grew after two AZD1222 doses.

Points on this clone: No antigen is known for it.

The method was immunoSEQ multiplex PCR; TCRdb's version includes in-frame clones alone and lacks a portion of them. Of under 200,000 clones in the sample, 94% were seen once. Specimen: peripheral blood, collected on day 0 of AZD1222 vaccination. The clonotype comes from an adult in good health.

The CDR3 is CAWRAGLPYEQYF. CDR3 sequence (DNA): TGTGCCTGGAGAGCGGGACTCCCCTACGAGCAGTACTTC. The rearrangement uses TRBV30 and TRBJ2-7, with TRBD2 matching 7 bases. Germline loops: CDR1 GTSNPN, CDR2 SVGIG (reference sequence). Trimming removed 3 bases from V and 2 bases from J; junction bases left unmatched: 4. The CDR3 is 13 amino acids.